The rows below give T cell receptor beta chains drawn from one sample of a study of graft-versus-host responses after intestinal transplantation. These TCRs' antigens remain unknown. The repertoire was sequenced with immunoSEQ multiplex PCR; TCRdb's copy has only in-frame clones and lacks some. In the table there are approximately 76,000 clones, roughly 84% of which are singletons. Sequenced material: unstimulated CD4+ T cells sorted from spleen or lymph node cells, taken before transplant. The receptor set was obtained from a human donor who was the organ donor for an intestinal transplant. Each CDR3 is given with its conserved first and last residue. The D gene is left open where the match is weak. For some rows the clone size is stated as once, few or many, or as a class when expanded; others skip it.

v_gene: TRBV18; d_gene: NA; abundance: NA; j_gene: TRBJ2-3; CDR3aa: CASSPKTVSTDTQYF; CDR3nt: TGTGCCAGCTCACCAAAAACAGTTAGCACAGATACGCAGTATTTT
v_gene: TRBV9; d_gene: TRBD1; abundance: few; j_gene: TRBJ2-5; CDR3aa: CASSALTGGQETQYF; CDR3nt: TGTGCCAGCAGCGCACTGACAGGGGGACAAGAGACCCAGTACTTC
v_gene: TRBV6-5; d_gene: TRBD1; abundance: few; j_gene: TRBJ1-5; CDR3aa: CASSRDRGRNQPQHF; CDR3nt: TGTGCCAGCAGCCGGGACAGGGGGCGCAATCAGCCCCAGCATTTT
v_gene: TRBV11-3; d_gene: NA; abundance: NA; j_gene: TRBJ2-3; CDR3aa: CASSLGREHYTQYF; CDR3nt: TGTGCCAGCAGCTTAGGGAGGGAGCACTATACGCAGTATTTT
v_gene: TRBV13; d_gene: NA; abundance: NA; j_gene: TRBJ2-3; CDR3aa: CASSRELGSATDTQYF; CDR3nt: TGTGCCAGCAGCCGCGAACTGGGCTCTGCCACAGATACGCAGTATTTT
v_gene: TRBV19; d_gene: TRBD2; abundance: NA; j_gene: TRBJ2-2; CDR3aa: CASSMRGSPNTGELFF; CDR3nt: TGTGCCAGTAGTATGCGGGGGTCTCCTAACACCGGGGAGCTGTTTTTT
v_gene: TRBV6-5; d_gene: NA; abundance: NA; j_gene: TRBJ2-5; CDR3aa: CASRRGNQETQYF; CDR3nt: TGTGCCAGCAGGAGGGGGAACCAAGAGACCCAGTACTTC
v_gene: TRBV6-5; d_gene: NA; abundance: NA; j_gene: TRBJ2-5; CDR3aa: CASRTTFQETQYF; CDR3nt: TGTGCCAGCAGAACTACTTTTCAAGAGACCCAGTACTTC
v_gene: TRBV28; d_gene: TRBD1; abundance: NA; j_gene: TRBJ1-5; CDR3aa: CASSRGQGGNQPQHF; CDR3nt: TGTGCCAGCAGTAGGGGACAGGGTGGCAATCAGCCCCAGCATTTT
v_gene: TRBV25-1; d_gene: NA; abundance: NA; j_gene: TRBJ2-2; CDR3aa: CASTREASARELFF; CDR3nt: TGTGCCAGCACGAGGGAGGCCAGTGCCAGGGAGCTGTTTTTT
v_gene: TRBV7-2; d_gene: TRBD2; abundance: NA; j_gene: TRBJ2-3; CDR3aa: CASSFRASGGSDTQYF; CDR3nt: TGTGCCAGCAGCTTCCGGGCTAGCGGGGGGTCAGATACGCAGTATTTT
v_gene: TRBV7-9; d_gene: TRBD1; abundance: once; j_gene: TRBJ1-3; CDR3aa: CASSSGTGLRRDTIYF; CDR3nt: TGTGCCAGCAGCAGCGGGACAGGCCTTCGGAGGGACACCATATATTTT